The rows below give T cell receptor beta chains drawn from one sample of a study of fetal regulatory T cell absence and autoimmunity. Data came from immunoSEQ multiplex PCR; TCRdb stores just in-frame clones and leaves some out. The table includes more than 85,000 clones, roughly 70% detected once. What was sequenced was pancreas tissue. Receptor source: a male donor with IPEX syndrome. Each CDR3 is given with its conserved first and last residue. Each record gives: CDR3 protein, V gene.

CDR3 protein: CASSPTSGRDGYTF
V gene: TRBV10-2

CDR3 protein: CASSPLRGHEQYF
V gene: TRBV18

CDR3 protein: CASSQASVQETQYF
V gene: TRBV4-2

CDR3 protein: CASSQGPGSVDEQYF
V gene: TRBV4-3

CDR3 protein: CASSDRVLQETQYF
V gene: TRBV6-6

CDR3 protein: CASSLTSASTDTQYF
V gene: TRBV27

CDR3 protein: CASSGQTSGGRDTQYF
V gene: TRBV10-2

CDR3 protein: CASSQADGGSIADTQYF
V gene: TRBV4-1

CDR3 protein: CASSLTARGDYGYTF
V gene: TRBV7-2

CDR3 protein: CSAPQGNEQFF
V gene: TRBV20-1

CDR3 protein: CASSLPGGNTQYF
V gene: TRBV6-5

CDR3 protein: CASSEQGPDTQYF
V gene: TRBV10-1

CDR3 protein: CASVLHYNEQFF
V gene: TRBV6-1

CDR3 protein: CASRGEGTGELFF
V gene: TRBV19

CDR3 protein: CAGGTGGPWNEQFF
V gene: TRBV30

CDR3 protein: CASSPGTNTGELFF
V gene: TRBV4-3

CDR3 protein: CASSQEYATEGTYEQYF
V gene: TRBV4-1

CDR3 protein: CASSVVLNTGELFF
V gene: TRBV9

CDR3 protein: CASSGLAGWTYEQYF
V gene: TRBV2

CDR3 protein: CASSGLYNSPLHF
V gene: TRBV6-1

CDR3 protein: CASSDSGRAYNEQFF
V gene: TRBV2

CDR3 protein: CASSLAGAGFYNEQFF
V gene: TRBV5-1

CDR3 protein: CASSLRGRIDQPQHF
V gene: TRBV7-2

CDR3 protein: CAISLGGYGNTEAFF
V gene: TRBV10-3

CDR3 protein: CASSQEASGVNNEQFF
V gene: TRBV4-3

CDR3 protein: CASRVAGALNEQFF
V gene: TRBV2

CDR3 protein: CASGRDRGYEQYF
V gene: TRBV7-2

CDR3 protein: CASSFGAGELFF
V gene: TRBV7-9

CDR3 protein: CASTSGYEQYF
V gene: TRBV5-4

CDR3 protein: CASTSRRGREGEQFF
V gene: TRBV6-6

CDR3 protein: CASSPRGEDSYNEQFF
V gene: TRBV4-1

CDR3 protein: CAPSKGGPSGKQETQYF
V gene: TRBV21-1

CDR3 protein: CASTGWGGNEQFF
V gene: TRBV19

CDR3 protein: CASGTLLAGPYYEQYF
V gene: TRBV12-5

CDR3 protein: CASSDQGAHYEQYF
V gene: TRBV6-1

CDR3 protein: CAAVGQQQYF
V gene: TRBV2

CDR3 protein: CASSIGTGHEKLFF
V gene: TRBV19

CDR3 protein: CASSLASYTGELFF
V gene: TRBV7-9

CDR3 protein: CAILDPAGAYEQYF
V gene: TRBV10-3

CDR3 protein: CASSSFDGELFF
V gene: TRBV13

CDR3 protein: CASRLLAGSRETQYF
V gene: TRBV19

CDR3 protein: CASSPMREGYGYTF
V gene: TRBV18

CDR3 protein: CASIPPYRGRRTSYSNQPQHF
V gene: TRBV6-8

CDR3 protein: CASTGLANEQFF
V gene: TRBV10-2

CDR3 protein: CASSASGRFEQYF
V gene: TRBV10-2

CDR3 protein: CASSYSRGIRDTQYF
V gene: TRBV6-5

CDR3 protein: CASSPGTGAYEQYF
V gene: TRBV7-9

CDR3 protein: CASSVVDRGFGYTF
V gene: TRBV9

CDR3 protein: CASSFVVYEQYF
V gene: TRBV12-1

CDR3 protein: CASSSGQGNTIYF
V gene: TRBV5-1

CDR3 protein: CASSEGLASTDTQYF
V gene: TRBV2

CDR3 protein: CASSEAPLADNEQFF
V gene: TRBV6-1

CDR3 protein: CATSNSGPSYNEQFF
V gene: TRBV5-1

CDR3 protein: CASSPFWVPGLSPLHF
V gene: TRBV7-2

CDR3 protein: CASSRTGTNEKLFF
V gene: TRBV7-9

CDR3 protein: CASSPDRDYGYTF
V gene: TRBV11-3

CDR3 protein: CASSLRPSLMVNIQYF
V gene: TRBV5-1

CDR3 protein: CASSLVPDNYGYTF
V gene: TRBV7-9

CDR3 protein: CASSYSSGFNSPLHF
V gene: TRBV6-5

CDR3 protein: CASSFSREETQYF
V gene: TRBV6-1